Here is one T cell receptor beta chain with its context. Germline V gene sequence: CDR1 ENHRY, CDR2 SYGVKD. V was clipped by 5 bases and J by 0 bases; unmatched bases: 3. The CDR3 runs 16 residues. TCRdb's copy holds only in-frame clones and misses some; the assay was immunoSEQ multiplex PCR. The sample lists about 480,000 clones; approximately 87% were seen once. The data stem from a study of blood T cell repertoires in COVID-19. Symptom resolution, clearance, or two negative PCRs marked the recovered donors of Cohort 3. The receptor was isolated from a middle-aged woman who had recovered from COVID-19. The chain links TRBV10-3 to TRBJ1-6, with 8 nucleotides matching TRBD1. Sequencing input: PBMCs or T cells enriched from blood (not recorded which). CDR3 protein: CAISPTGGSYNSPLHF. CDR3 DNA: TGTGCCATCAGTCCAACAGGGGGCTCCTATAATTCACCCCTCCACTTT.